This record concerns one T cell receptor (beta chain) sequence. Its antigen is not identified. The junction differs from germline at one of its ends, possibly a read error. After constant-region reverse-primer amplification, full-length variable regions underwent semi-nested PCR with Nested Universal Primer A. TCRdb itself ran the 5' RACE reads through MiXCR, one entry per CDR3 protein. This table has around 44,000 distinct CDR3 sequences, about 20% appearing once. Study-level points and caveats: Tumor Tregs overlapped most with tumor, then blood, naive CD4+ cells. Tumor memory CD4+ T cell TCR gene usage clustered with blood and lymph node memory CD4+ cells and lymph node naive CD4+ cells.

Tregs were sorted as CD4+CD25+CD127-/low cells. There are 16 residues in the CDR3. CDR1 is SGHAT, CDR2 FQNNGV, per germline. Source material: Tregs sorted from blood. This receptor was obtained from a female donor with breast cancer. The chain employs TRBV11-2 and TRBJ2-7; 9 bases align to TRBD1. The CDR3 region is CASSSTAGTGFASGHF. The CDR3 coding sequence is TGTGCCAGCAGCTCAACGGCCGGGACAGGGTTTGCTAGCGGACACTTC.